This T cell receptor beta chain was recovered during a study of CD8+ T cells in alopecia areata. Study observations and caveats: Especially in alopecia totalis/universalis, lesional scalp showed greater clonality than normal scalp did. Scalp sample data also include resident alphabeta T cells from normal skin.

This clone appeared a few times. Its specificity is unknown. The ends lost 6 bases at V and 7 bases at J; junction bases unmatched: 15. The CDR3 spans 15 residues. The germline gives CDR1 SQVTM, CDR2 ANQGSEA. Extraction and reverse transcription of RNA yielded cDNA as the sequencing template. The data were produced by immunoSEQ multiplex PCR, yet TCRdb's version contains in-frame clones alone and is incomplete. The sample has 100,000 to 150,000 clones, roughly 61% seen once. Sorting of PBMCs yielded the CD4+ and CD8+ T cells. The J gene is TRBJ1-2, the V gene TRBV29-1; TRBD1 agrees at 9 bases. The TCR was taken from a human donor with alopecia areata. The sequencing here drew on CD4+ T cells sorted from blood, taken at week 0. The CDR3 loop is CSVATPDRGSGGYTF. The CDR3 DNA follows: TGCAGCGTCGCCACCCCGGACAGGGGTTCCGGTGGCTACACCTTC.